A single sample gave rise to the 15 T cell receptor beta chains below, sequenced in a study of blood T cell repertoires in COVID-19. Assay used: immunoSEQ multiplex PCR; TCRdb lists only in-frame clones, some missing. The sample records approximately 170,000 clones, roughly nine tenths being singletons. The specimen was peripheral blood. These receptors all stem from a man aged 18 to 30 who had recovered from COVID-19.

CDR3 loop: CASSQGAGTDTQYF. The CDR3 DNA is TGTGCCAGCAGCCAAGGGGCAGGGACAGATACGCAGTATTTT. The chain couples TRBV7-3 to TRBJ2-3; tentatively, D is TRBD1 (5 bases). V lost 5 bases and J 3 bases, leaving 12 bases between the germline ends. The V gene's germline CDR1 is SGHTA and CDR2 FQGTGA. This CDR3 is 14 amino acids long.

This clone was detected only a few times. The rearrangement joins TRBV19 to TRBJ2-1; 10 positions match TRBD1. Looked up from germline, CDR1 is LNHDA and CDR2 is SQIVND (reference sequence). V was clipped by 3 bases and J by 5 bases; unmatched bases: 7. The CDR3 is 16 amino acids. The CDR3 DNA reads as TGTGCCAGTAGTATCGGGACAGGGGTGGACCACAATGAGCAGTTCTTC. The encoded protein is CASSIGTGVDHNEQFF.

CDR3 sequence (DNA): TGTGCCAGCAAGCGGCAGGCGGGGTTACTGACTGAAGCTTTCTTT. This gives the protein CASKRQAGLLTEAFF. The V gene is TRBV6-5, the J gene TRBJ1-1; D unclear. CDR3 length equals 15 residues. V was clipped by 7 bases and J by 5 bases, with 20 bases between them. Germline V CDR1 and CDR2: MNHEY, SVGAGI.

The chain links TRBV18 to TRBJ1-3, with TRBD1 identical over 10 bases. CDR3 size: 16 residues. The V gene's germline CDR1 is KGHSH and CDR2 LQKENI. The V segment lost 4 bases and the J segment 6 bases; nucleotides outside the gene matches: 9. The CDR3 loop is CASSLSTGGVENTIYF. The CDR3 nucleotides are TGTGCCAGCTCACTATCGACAGGGGGCGTCGAAAACACCATATATTTT.

The chain has TRBV28 and TRBJ1-6; TRBD1 is a possible D gene (5 bases). Germline CDR1 reads MDHEN; CDR2 reads SYDVKM. Trimming left V 5 bases short and J 1 base short, with 12 bases between. CDR3 length equals 16 residues. DNA for the CDR3: TGTGCCAGCAGTGCCTGGGGCCGGTCCTATAATTCACCCCTCCACTTT. Residues: CASSAWGRSYNSPLHF. The variable domain in full, with the rest retrieved from reference TRBV28 and TRBJ1-6, is DVKVTQSSRYLVKRTGEKVFLECVQDMDHENMFWYRQDPGLGLRLIYFSYDVKMKEKGDIPEGYSVSREKKERFSLILESASTNQTSMYLCASSAWGRSYNSPLHFGNGTRLTVT.

This clone is a singleton in its sample. The chain couples TRBV19 to TRBJ2-3; 14 nucleotides match TRBD2. Per the germline V gene, CDR1 is LNHDA and CDR2 is SQIVND (reference sequence). CDR3 size: 18 residues. The J segment lost 2 bases and the V segment lost 5 bases, leaving 9 bases of the junction unmatched. CDR3 residues: CASSALETSGRATDTQYF. CDR3 nucleotides: TGTGCCAGTAGTGCCCTGGAGACTAGCGGGAGGGCCACAGATACGCAGTATTTT.

The chain combines TRBV6-2 or TRBV6-3 with TRBJ2-2, with D tentatively TRBD2 (5 bases). There are 15 residues in the CDR3. The ends were cut back, 2 bases at V and 1 base at J, with 8 bases in the middle. The germline V gene encodes CDR1 MNHEY and CDR2 SVGEGT. This CDR3 reads CASSYGGGNTGELFF. As DNA, the CDR3 is TGTGCCAGCAGTTACGGCGGAGGGAACACCGGGGAGCTGTTTTTT.

The chain carries TRBV7-9 and TRBJ1-1; 7 nucleotides agree with TRBD1. The CDR3 totals 16 residues. V shed 5 bases and J 5 bases; nucleotides not matched to a gene: 14. From germline, CDR1 is SEHNR and CDR2 FQNEAQ (reference sequence). CDR3 DNA: TGTGCCAGCAGCCCCGCGGAGGTAGGGGGCAGGACTGAAGCTTTCTTT. Its protein is CASSPAEVGGRTEAFF.

This clone was observed once. The rearrangement joins TRBV2 to TRBJ2-3, with D perhaps TRBD2 (6 bases). Germline loops: CDR1 SNHLY, CDR2 FYNNEI. V was shortened by 4 bases and J by 2 bases, with 13 bases between the two germline ends. The CDR3 sequence is 15 residues long. DNA for the CDR3: TGTGCCAGCAGTGTTACGGGGGATTTCACAGATACGCAGTATTTT. It specifies CASSVTGDFTDTQYF. The full variable domain, in which reference TRBV2 and TRBJ2-3 provide the parts outside the CDR3, is EPEVTQTPSHQVTQMGQEVILRCVPISNHLYFYWYRQILGQKVEFLVSFYNNEISEKSEIFDDQFSVERPDGSNFTLKIRSTKLEDSAMYFCASSVTGDFTDTQYFGPGTRLTVL.

This clone has a handful of counts. The sample carries other DNA sequences with the same CDR3. The V call is TRBV7-2, the J call TRBJ2-7, with D possibly being TRBD2 (6 bases). The CDR3 has 14 residues. V was cut by 2 bases and J by 2 bases, with 10 bases left in between. Germline-derived CDR1 and CDR2 are SGHTA and FQGNSA. CDR3 residues: CASSLTGDTYEQYF. In nucleotides, the CDR3 is TGTGCCAGCAGCTTAACGGGGGATACCTACGAGCAGTACTTC. Using reference TRBV7-2 and TRBJ2-7 for the parts outside the CDR3, the full variable domain is GAGVSQSPSNKVTEKGKDVELRCDPISGHTALYWYRQSLGQGLEFLIYFQGNSAPDKSGLPSDRFSAERTGGSVSTLTIQRTQQEDSAVYLCASSLTGDTYEQYFGPGTRLTVT.

J is TRBJ1-2 and V is TRBV6-6, with TRBD1 as a possible D gene (5 bases). Trimming removed 2 bases from V and 8 bases from J, with 9 bases in between. The CDR3 consists of 12 residues. Germline V gene data show CDR1 as MNHNY and CDR2 as SVGAGI (reference sequence). CDR3 nucleotides: TGTGCCAGCAGTTACAGCAGGGTCGGCTACACCTTC. Amino acid sequence: CASSYSRVGYTF.

A few counts support this clone. The chain joins TRBV10-3 to TRBJ2-1; 9 bases map to TRBD1. The V gene end was trimmed by 2 bases and the J gene end by 8 bases; junction bases not matched to a gene: 4. The V gene's germline CDR1 is ENHRY and CDR2 SYGVKD. The CDR3 consists of 14 residues. The CDR3 loop is CAISERDRADEQFF. The DNA of the CDR3 is TGTGCCATCAGTGAGCGGGACAGGGCCGATGAGCAGTTCTTC.

The chain employs TRBV18 and TRBJ2-1, with 8 bases identical to TRBD2. Germline CDR1 and CDR2: KGHSH and LQKENI. V dropped 3 bases and J dropped 7; count of bases not matched to a gene: 14. The CDR3 spans 17 residues. The CDR3, as DNA: TGTGCCAGCTCACCGCCTTCACTAGCGGACCATGGGAATGAGCAGTTCTTC. Amino acids: CASSPPSLADHGNEQFF.

V is TRBV19 and J is TRBJ2-7; D perhaps matches TRBD2 (5 bases). CDR3 size: 14 residues. Germline V lookup: CDR1 LNHDA, CDR2 SQIVND (reference sequence). Trimming took off 5 bases at V and 5 bases at J, with 16 bases between the two ends. The CDR3: CASSPRIAGDEQYF. For the CDR3, the DNA is TGTGCCAGTAGTCCCCGGATAGCCGGGGACGAGCAGTACTTC.

This chain uses TRBV7-8 with TRBJ2-2, with a tentative D call TRBD2 (5 bases). CDR1 and CDR2 (germline): SGHVS, FQNEAQ. There are 14 residues in the CDR3. The V end was cut by 8 bases, the J end by 4 bases, with 14 bases between. The CDR3, as DNA: TGTGCCAGCCGTAGGGAGTTGTCCACCGGGGAGCTGTTTTTT. Amino acids: CASRRELSTGELFF.